This T cell receptor beta chain originates from a study of blood T cell repertoires in COVID-19. Study at large: Samples of COVID-19 (acute and convalescent) were obtained from the United States, Italy and Spain. Sample material is recorded as cDNA or gDNA derived from T cells, B-cell-depleted T cells, or PBMCs.

The V end was cut by 2 bases, the J end by 1 base, with 7 bases between. This CDR3 is built from 14 residues. CDR1 is KGHSH, CDR2 LQKENI, per germline. How the authors handled the data: The authors estimated nucleated cell counts from reference gene primer amplification. Only in-frame clones appear in the TCRdb table, and some are missing; sequencing was by immunoSEQ multiplex PCR. V, J and clone size reflect that table, while D and trimming were determined from the DNA. In the table there are 70,000 to 95,000 clones, about 83% of which are singletons. Input material: peripheral blood. The sequence came from a human donor in a cohort sampled during active COVID-19. The V call is TRBV18, the J call TRBJ2-3; tentative D call: TRBD1 (6 bases). CDR3 DNA sequence: TGTGCCAGCTCACCAAGACAGGGCACAGATACGCAGTATTTT. As protein: CASSPRQGTDTQYF.